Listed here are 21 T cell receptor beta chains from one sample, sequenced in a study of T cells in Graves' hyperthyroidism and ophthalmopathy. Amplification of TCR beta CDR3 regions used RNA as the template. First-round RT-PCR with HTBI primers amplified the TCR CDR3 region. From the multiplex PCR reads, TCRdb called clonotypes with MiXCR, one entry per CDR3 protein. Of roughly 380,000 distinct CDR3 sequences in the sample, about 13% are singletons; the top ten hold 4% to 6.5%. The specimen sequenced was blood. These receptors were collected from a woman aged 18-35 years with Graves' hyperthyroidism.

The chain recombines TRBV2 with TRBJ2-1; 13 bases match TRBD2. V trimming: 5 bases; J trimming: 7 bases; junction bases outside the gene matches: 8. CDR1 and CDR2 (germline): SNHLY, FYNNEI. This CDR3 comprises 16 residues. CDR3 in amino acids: CASSRLAGGAGNEQFF. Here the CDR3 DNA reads TGTGCCAGCAGTCGACTAGCGGGAGGCGCGGGAAATGAGCAGTTCTTC.

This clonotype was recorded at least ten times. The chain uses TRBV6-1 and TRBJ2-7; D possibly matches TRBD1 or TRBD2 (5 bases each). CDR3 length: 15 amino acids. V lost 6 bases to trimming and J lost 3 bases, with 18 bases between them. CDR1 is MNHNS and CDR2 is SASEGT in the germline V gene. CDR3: CASSPLFGGDYEQYF. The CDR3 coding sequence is TGTGCCAGCAGCCCCCTGTTTGGGGGAGACTACGAGCAGTACTTC.

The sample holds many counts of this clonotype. The CDR3 region is CASSADGWGSNEQFF. The CDR3 DNA reads TGTGCCAGCAGTGCCGACGGATGGGGCTCCAATGAGCAGTTCTTC. The chain joins TRBV2 to TRBJ2-1, with D perhaps matching TRBD1 (5 bases). V lost 4 bases, J lost 6 bases, and 16 bases lay in between. The CDR3 spans 15 residues. Per the germline V gene, CDR1 is SNHLY and CDR2 is FYNNEI.

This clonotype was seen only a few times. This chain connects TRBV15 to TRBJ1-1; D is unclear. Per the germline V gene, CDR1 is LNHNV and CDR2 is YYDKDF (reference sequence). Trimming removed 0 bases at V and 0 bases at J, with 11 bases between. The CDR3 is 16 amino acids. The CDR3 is CATSRDRSSLNTEAFF. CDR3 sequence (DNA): TGTGCCACCAGCAGAGATAGGAGCAGCCTGAACACTGAAGCTTTCTTT.

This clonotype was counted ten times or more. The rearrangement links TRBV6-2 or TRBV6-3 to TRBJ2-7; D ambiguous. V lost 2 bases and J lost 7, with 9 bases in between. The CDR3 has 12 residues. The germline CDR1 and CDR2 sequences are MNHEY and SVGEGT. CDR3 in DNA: TGTGCCAGCAGTTACCTTCCGTGGGAGCAGTACTTC. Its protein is CASSYLPWEQYF.

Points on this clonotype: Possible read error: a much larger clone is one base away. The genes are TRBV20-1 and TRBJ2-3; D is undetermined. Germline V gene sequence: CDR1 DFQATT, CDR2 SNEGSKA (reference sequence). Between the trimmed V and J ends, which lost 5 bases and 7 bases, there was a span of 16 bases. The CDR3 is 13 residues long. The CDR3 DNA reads TGCAGTGCTGACACGGTTGACGGATATACGCAGTATTTT. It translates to CSADTVDGYTQYF.

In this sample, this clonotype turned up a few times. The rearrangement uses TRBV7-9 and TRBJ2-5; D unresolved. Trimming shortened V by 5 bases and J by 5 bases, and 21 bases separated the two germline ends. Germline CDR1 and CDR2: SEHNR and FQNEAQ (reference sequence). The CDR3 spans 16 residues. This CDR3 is CASSLPLGAFLETQYF. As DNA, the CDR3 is TGTGCCAGCAGCCTCCCTCTCGGTGCGTTCTTGGAGACCCAGTACTTC.

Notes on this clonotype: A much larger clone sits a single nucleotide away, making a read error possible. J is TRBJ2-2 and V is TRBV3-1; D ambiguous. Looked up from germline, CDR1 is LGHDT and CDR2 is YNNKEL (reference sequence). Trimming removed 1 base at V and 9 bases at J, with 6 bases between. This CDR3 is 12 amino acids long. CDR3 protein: CASSQGFWELFF. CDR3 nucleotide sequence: TGTGCCAGCAGCCAAGGATTCTGGGAGCTGTTTTTT.

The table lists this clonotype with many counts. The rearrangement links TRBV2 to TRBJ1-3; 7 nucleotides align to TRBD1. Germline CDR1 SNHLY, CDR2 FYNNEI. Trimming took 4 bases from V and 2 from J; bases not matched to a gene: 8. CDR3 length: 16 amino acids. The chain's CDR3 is CASSAGTVTAGNTIYF. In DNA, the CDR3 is TGTGCCAGCAGTGCGGGGACAGTTACCGCTGGAAACACCATATATTTT.

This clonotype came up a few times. CDR3 nucleotide sequence: TGTGCCAGCAGTCTGACAGGGAGGGGCTACACCTTC. Its protein is CASSLTGRGYTF. This chain links TRBV12-3 or TRBV12-4 with TRBJ1-2, with TRBD1 identical over 7 bases. The CDR3 loop spans 12 amino acids. The J segment lost 8 bases and the V segment lost 5 bases, leaving 5 bases of the junction unmatched.

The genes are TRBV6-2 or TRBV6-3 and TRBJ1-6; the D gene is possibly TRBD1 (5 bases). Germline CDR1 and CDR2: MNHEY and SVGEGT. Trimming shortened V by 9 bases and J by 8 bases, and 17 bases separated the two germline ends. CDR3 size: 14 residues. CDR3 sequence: CASSARGVHSPLHF. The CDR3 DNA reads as TGTGCCAGTAGCGCGCGGGGGGTCCATTCACCCCTCCACTTT.

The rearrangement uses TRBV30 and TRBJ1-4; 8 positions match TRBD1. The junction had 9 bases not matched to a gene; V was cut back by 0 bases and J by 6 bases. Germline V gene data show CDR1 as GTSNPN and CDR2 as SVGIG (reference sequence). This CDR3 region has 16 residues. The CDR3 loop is CAWSVGRGHGYEKLFF. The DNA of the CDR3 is TGTGCCTGGAGTGTAGGCAGGGGGCATGGGTATGAAAAACTGTTTTTT. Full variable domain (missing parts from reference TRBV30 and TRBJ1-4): SQTIHQWPATLVQPVGSPLSLECTVEGTSNPNLYWYRQAAGRGLQLLFYSVGIGQISSEVPQNLSASRPQDRQFILSSKKLLLSDSGFYLCAWSVGRGHGYEKLFFGSGTQLSVL.

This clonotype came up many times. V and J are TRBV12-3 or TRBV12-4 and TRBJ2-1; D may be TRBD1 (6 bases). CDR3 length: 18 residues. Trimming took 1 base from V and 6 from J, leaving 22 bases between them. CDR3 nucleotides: TGTGCCAGCAGTTTAGTAAGGGGGTTTAGCGTGAGCTTCAATGAGCAGTTCTTC. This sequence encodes CASSLVRGFSVSFNEQFF.

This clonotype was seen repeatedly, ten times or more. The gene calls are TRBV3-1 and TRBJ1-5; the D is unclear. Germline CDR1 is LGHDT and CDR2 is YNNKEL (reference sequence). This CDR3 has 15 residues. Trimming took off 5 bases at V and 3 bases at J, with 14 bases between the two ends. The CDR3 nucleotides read TGTGCCAGCAGCTCCAGACGACAAAACAATCAGCCCCAGCATTTT. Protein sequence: CASSSRRQNNQPQHF.

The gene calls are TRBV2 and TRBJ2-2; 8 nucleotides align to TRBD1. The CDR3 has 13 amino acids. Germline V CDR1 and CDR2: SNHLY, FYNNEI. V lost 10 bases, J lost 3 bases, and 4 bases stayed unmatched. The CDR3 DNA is TGTGCCAACGGACAGGGCTACACCGGGGAGCTGTTTTTT. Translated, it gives CANGQGYTGELFF.

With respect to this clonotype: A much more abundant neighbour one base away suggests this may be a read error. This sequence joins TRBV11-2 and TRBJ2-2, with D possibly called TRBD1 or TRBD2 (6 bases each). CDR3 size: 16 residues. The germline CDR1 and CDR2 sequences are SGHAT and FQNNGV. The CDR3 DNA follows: TGTGCCGGCAGCCGACGAAGGGGGGTCAACACCGGGGAGCTGTTTTTT. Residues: CAGSRRRGVNTGELFF.

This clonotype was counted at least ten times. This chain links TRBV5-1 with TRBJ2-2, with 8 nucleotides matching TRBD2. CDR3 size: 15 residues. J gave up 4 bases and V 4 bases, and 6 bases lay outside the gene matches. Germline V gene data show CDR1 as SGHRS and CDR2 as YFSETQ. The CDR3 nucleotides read TGCGCCAGCAGCCTGACTAGCGTAGTCACCGGGGAGCTGTTTTTT. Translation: CASSLTSVVTGELFF.

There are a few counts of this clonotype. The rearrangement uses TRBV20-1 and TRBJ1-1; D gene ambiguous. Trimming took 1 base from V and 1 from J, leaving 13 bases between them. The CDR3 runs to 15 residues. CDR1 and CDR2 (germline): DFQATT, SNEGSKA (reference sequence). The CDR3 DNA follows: TGCAGTGCTAGAGGTCAGACCGTGACGAACACTGAAGCTTTCTTT. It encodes CSARGQTVTNTEAFF.

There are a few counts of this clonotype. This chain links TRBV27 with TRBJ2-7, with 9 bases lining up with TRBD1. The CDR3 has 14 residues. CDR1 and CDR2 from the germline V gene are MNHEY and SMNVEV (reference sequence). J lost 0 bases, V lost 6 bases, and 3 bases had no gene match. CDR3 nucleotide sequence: TGTGCCAGCAGAAGGGACAGGGACTCCTACGAGCAGTACTTC. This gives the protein CASRRDRDSYEQYF.

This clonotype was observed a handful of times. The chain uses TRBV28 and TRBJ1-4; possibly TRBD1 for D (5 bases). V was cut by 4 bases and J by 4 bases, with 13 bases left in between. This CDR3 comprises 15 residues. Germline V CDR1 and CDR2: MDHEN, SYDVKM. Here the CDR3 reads CASSSSGWGNEKLFF. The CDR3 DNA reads TGTGCCAGCAGTTCATCAGGGTGGGGTAATGAAAAACTGTTTTTT. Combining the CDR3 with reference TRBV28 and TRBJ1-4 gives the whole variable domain DVKVTQSSRYLVKRTGEKVFLECVQDMDHENMFWYRQDPGLGLRLIYFSYDVKMKEKGDIPEGYSVSREKKERFSLILESASTNQTSMYLCASSSSGWGNEKLFFGSGTQLSVL.

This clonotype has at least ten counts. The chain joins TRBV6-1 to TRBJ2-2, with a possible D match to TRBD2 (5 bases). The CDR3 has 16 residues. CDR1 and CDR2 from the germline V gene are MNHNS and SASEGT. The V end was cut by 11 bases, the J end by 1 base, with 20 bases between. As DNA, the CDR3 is TGTGCCTCACTCGACCGGGCCGGACTGAACACCGGGGAGCTGTTTTTT. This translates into CASLDRAGLNTGELFF.